This TCR beta chain comes out of a study of graft-versus-host responses after intestinal transplantation. The CDR3 spans 18 residues. Trimming pared 3 bases from V and 0 bases from J, leaving 21 bases between. Germline V gives CDR1 MNHEY, CDR2 SMNVEV (reference sequence). As concerns this clone: The antigen remains undetermined.

Libraries were prepared by immunoSEQ multiplex PCR; TCRdb keeps only in-frame clonotypes and omits some of them. The data contain roughly 100,000 clones, around 90% of them singletons. The chain links TRBV27 to TRBJ2-7; tentative D call: TRBD1 (6 bases). This TCR was sampled from a human donor who was the organ donor for an intestinal transplant. This specimen was unstimulated CD8+ T cells sorted from spleen or lymph node cells, taken before transplant. CDR3 sequence: CASSFNRRRQGSSYEQYF. Written as DNA, the CDR3 is TGTGCCAGCAGTTTTAACAGGCGAAGGCAGGGGTCCTCCTACGAGCAGTACTTC.